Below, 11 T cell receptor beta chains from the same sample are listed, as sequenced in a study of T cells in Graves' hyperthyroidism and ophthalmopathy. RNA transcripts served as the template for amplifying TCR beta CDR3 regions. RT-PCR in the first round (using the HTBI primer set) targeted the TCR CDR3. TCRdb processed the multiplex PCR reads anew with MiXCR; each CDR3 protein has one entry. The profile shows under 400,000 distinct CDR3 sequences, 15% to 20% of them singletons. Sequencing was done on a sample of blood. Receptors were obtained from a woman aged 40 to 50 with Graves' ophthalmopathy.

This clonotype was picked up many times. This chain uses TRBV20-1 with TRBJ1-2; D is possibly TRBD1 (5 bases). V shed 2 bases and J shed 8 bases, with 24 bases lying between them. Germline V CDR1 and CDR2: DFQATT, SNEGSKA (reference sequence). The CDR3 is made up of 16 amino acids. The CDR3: CSARFMGRVEPDGYTF. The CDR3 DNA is TGCAGTGCTAGATTTATGGGCAGGGTGGAGCCTGACGGCTACACCTTC.

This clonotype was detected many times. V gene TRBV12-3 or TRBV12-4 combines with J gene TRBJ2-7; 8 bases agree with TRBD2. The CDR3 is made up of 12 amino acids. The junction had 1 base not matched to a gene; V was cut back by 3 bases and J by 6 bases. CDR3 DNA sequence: TGTGCCAGCAGTTTGGCGGGAGGCGAGCAGTACTTC. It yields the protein CASSLAGGEQYF.

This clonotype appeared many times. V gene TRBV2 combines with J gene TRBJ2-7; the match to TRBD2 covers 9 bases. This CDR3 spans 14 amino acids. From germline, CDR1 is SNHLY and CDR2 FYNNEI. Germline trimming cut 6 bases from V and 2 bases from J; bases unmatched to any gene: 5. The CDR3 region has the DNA TGTGCCAGCAGCCGACTAGCGGCCACCTACGAGCAGTACTTC. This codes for CASSRLAATYEQYF.

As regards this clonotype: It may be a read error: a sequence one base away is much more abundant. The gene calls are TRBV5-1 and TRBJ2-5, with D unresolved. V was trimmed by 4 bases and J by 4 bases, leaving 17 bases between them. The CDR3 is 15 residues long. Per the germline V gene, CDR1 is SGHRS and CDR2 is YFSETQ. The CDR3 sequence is CASSPAFGPAETQYF. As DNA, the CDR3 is TGCGCCAGCAGCCCGGCTTTCGGGCCAGCAGAGACCCAGTACTTC.

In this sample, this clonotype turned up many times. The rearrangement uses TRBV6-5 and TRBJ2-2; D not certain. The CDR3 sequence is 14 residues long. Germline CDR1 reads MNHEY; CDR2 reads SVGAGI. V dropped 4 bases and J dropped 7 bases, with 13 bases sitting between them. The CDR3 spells CASSWEKPFGELFF. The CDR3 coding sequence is TGTGCCAGCAGTTGGGAAAAACCCTTCGGGGAGCTGTTTTTT.

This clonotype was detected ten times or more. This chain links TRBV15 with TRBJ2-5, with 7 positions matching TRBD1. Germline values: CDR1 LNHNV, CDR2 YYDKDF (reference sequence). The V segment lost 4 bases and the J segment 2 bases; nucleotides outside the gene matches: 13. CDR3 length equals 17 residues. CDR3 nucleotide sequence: TGTGCCACCAGCACCAGCTCTACCGGGACAGCGCAAGAGACCCAGTACTTC. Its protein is CATSTSSTGTAQETQYF.

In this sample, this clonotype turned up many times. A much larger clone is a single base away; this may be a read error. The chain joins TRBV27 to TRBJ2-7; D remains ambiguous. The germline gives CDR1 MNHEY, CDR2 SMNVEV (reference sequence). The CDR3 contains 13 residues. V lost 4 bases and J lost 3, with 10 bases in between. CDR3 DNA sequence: TGTGCCAGCAGTTCAGACTCTGGCTACGAGCAGTACTTC. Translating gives CASSSDSGYEQYF.

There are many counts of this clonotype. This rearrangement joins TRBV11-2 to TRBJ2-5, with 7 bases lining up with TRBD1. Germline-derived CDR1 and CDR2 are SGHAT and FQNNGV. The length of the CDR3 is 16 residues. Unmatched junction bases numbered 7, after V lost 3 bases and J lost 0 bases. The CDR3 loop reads CASSFLQGKNQETQYF. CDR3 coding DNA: TGTGCCAGCAGCTTCTTACAGGGGAAGAACCAAGAGACCCAGTACTTC.

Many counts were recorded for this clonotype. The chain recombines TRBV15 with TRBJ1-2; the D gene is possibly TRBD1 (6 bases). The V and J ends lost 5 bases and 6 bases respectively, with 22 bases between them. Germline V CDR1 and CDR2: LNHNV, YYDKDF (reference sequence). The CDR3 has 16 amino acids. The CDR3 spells CATSWFRGSEGDGYTF. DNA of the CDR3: TGTGCCACCAGCTGGTTCAGGGGTTCAGAAGGCGATGGCTACACCTTC.

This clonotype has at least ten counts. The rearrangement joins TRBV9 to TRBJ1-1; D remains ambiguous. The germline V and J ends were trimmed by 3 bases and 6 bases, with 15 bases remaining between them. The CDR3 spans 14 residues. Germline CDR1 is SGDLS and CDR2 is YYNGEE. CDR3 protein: CASSASGQAAEAFF. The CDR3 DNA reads TGTGCCAGCAGCGCCAGCGGGCAGGCTGCTGAAGCTTTCTTT.

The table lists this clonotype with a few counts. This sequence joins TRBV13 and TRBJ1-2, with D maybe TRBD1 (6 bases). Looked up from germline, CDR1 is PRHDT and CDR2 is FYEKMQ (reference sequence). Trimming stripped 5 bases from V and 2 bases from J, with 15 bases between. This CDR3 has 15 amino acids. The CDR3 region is CASSTNRAENYGYTF. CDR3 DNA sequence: TGTGCCAGCAGCACAAACAGGGCGGAAAACTATGGCTACACCTTC. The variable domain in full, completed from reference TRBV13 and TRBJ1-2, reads AAGVIQSPRHLIKEKRETATLKCYPIPRHDTVYWYQQGPGQDPQFLISFYEKMQSDKGSIPDRFSAQQFSDYHSELNMSSLELGDSALYFCASSTNRAENYGYTFGSGTRLTVV.